This T cell receptor (beta chain) emerged from a study of cytomegalovirus exposure and HLA in healthy donors. Study details: When 350 to 500 donors were genotyped, about 86% of them were found to fall in the Caucasian-associated ancestry cluster. General study points: A few chains tied to CMV proved CMV antigen-specific in vitro. Donors were assumed by presence/absence analyses to have roughly uniform sequencing depth.

Comments on this clone: The antigen is undetermined.

The CDR3 length is 15 residues. V shed 1 base and J shed 2 bases, with 11 bases lying between them. Looked up from germline, CDR1 is SGHTA and CDR2 is FQGNSA. PCR used 60 Vbeta primers and 13 Jbeta primers. The repertoire was sequenced with immunoSEQ multiplex PCR; TCRdb's copy has only in-frame clones and lacks some. The sample yields some 170,000 clones, approximately 82% seen once. The specimen was PBMCs. The receptor was isolated from a woman in her thirties in good health and CMV-seronegative. The V gene is TRBV7-2, the J gene TRBJ1-1; D is ambiguous. Written as DNA, the CDR3 is TGTGCCAGCAGCTTAGAATCAGTCCCTAACACTGAAGCTTTCTTT. The encoded protein is CASSLESVPNTEAFF.